The present T cell receptor (beta chain) was sequenced within a study of CD8+ T cells in alopecia areata. The CDR3 contains 11 residues. V lost 6 bases to trimming and J lost 1 base, with 4 bases between them. Germline V gives CDR1 SNHLY, CDR2 FYNNEI. As the sequencing template, cDNA was produced by extracting RNA and reverse transcribing it. Only in-frame clones appear in the TCRdb table, and some are missing; sequencing was by immunoSEQ multiplex PCR. The table has about 110,000 clones, 45% to 60% seen once. This clone has only one observation. The target antigen is unknown. This sample includes further DNA sequences coding for the same CDR3. It was from alopecia areata patients that lesional scalp punch biopsies and peripheral blood were collected. PBMCs served as the source from which CD4+ and CD8+ T cells were sorted. Study results and limitations: For lesional scalp, especially alopecia totalis/universalis, clonality was higher than in normal scalp. Normal skin contains resident alphabeta T cells, and these are also sequenced in scalp samples.

The chain employs TRBV2 and TRBJ2-7; D unclear. The sample was NKG2D-low CD8+ T cells sorted from blood. This receptor was taken from a human donor with alopecia areata. CDR3 DNA: TGTGCCAGCAGCCCTTCCTACGAGCAGTACTTC. Encoded protein: CASSPSYEQYF. Supplemented by reference TRBV2 and TRBJ2-7, the full variable domain reads EPEVTQTPSHQVTQMGQEVILRCVPISNHLYFYWYRQILGQKVEFLVSFYNNEISEKSEIFDDQFSVERPDGSNFTLKIRSTKLEDSAMYFCASSPSYEQYFGPGTRLTVT.